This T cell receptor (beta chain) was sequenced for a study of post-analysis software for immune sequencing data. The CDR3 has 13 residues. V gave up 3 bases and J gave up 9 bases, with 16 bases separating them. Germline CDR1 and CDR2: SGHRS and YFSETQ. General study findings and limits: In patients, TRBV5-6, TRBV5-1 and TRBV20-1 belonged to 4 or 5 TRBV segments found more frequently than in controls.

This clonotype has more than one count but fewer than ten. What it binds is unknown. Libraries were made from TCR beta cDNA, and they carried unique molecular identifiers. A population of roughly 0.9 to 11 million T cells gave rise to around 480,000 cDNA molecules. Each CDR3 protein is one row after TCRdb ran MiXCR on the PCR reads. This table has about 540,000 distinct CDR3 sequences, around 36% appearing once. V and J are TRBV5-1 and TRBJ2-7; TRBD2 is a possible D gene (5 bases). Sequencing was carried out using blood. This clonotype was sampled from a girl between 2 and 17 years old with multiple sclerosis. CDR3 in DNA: TGCGCCAGCAGCTCCATCATCGGGGAAAGGCAGTACTTC. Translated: CASSSIIGERQYF.